The rows below give T cell receptor beta chains drawn from one sample of a study of breast tumors, draining lymph nodes, adjacent tissues. TCRdb recomputed calls from the multiplex PCR reads with MiXCR, one row per CDR3 protein. Of a few hundred thousand distinct CDR3 sequences in the sample, roughly a third were seen once. Sequencing was carried out using axillary lymph node tissue. The origin of the receptors is a female donor with breast cancer. Some clones in this sample may be carry-over from other donors' samples. Both conserved end residues are part of each CDR3. The D gene is left open where the match is weak. Size values are once, few and many counts, or a class for expanded clones, and some rows have none.

clone_size: -
v_call: TRBV10-3
j_call: TRBJ2-5
d_call: TRBD2
cdr3_aa: CAISGKQGLGHLETQHF
cdr3_nt: TGTGCCATCAGTGGGAAACAGGGACTAGGACATTTGGAGACCCAGCACTTC

clone_size: -
v_call: TRBV29-1
j_call: TRBJ2-5
d_call: TRBD2
cdr3_aa: CSASGNRETQYF
cdr3_nt: TGCAGCGCTAGCGGGAATCGAGAGACCCAGTACTTC

clone_size: -
v_call: TRBV9
j_call: TRBJ1-3
d_call: TRBD1
cdr3_aa: CASSPTGQGSGNTIYF
cdr3_nt: TGTGCCAGCAGCCCTACGGGACAGGGATCTGGAAACACCATATATTTT

clone_size: many
v_call: TRBV7-3
j_call: TRBJ2-1
d_call: TRBD1
cdr3_aa: CASSLTGTAYNEQFF
cdr3_nt: TGTGCCAGCAGCCTCACCGGGACAGCCTACAATGAGCAGTTCTTC

clone_size: many
v_call: TRBV3-1
j_call: TRBJ2-7
d_call: -
cdr3_aa: CASSQIYEQYF
cdr3_nt: TGTGCCAGCAGCCAGATCTACGAGCAGTACTTC

clone_size: many
v_call: TRBV5-1
j_call: TRBJ2-1
d_call: -
cdr3_aa: CASTILGAGAYNEQFF
cdr3_nt: TGCGCCAGCACCATTCTGGGGGCAGGGGCCTACAATGAGCAGTTCTTC

clone_size: many
v_call: TRBV9
j_call: TRBJ2-3
d_call: TRBD2
cdr3_aa: CASSVKPSGSTDTQYF
cdr3_nt: TGTGCCAGCAGCGTAAAACCTAGCGGGAGCACAGATACGCAGTATTTT

clone_size: -
v_call: TRBV20-1
j_call: TRBJ2-6
d_call: TRBD2
cdr3_aa: CSALAPSGGSGANVLTF
cdr3_nt: TGCAGTGCTCTAGCCCCTAGCGGGGGGTCCGGGGCCAACGTCCTGACTTTC

clone_size: many
v_call: TRBV12-3/TRBV12-4
j_call: TRBJ1-6
d_call: TRBD1
cdr3_aa: CASSVDRGGYNSPLHF
cdr3_nt: TGTGCCAGCAGTGTAGACAGGGGGGGATATAATTCACCCCTCCACTTT

clone_size: many
v_call: TRBV5-1
j_call: TRBJ1-3
d_call: TRBD1
cdr3_aa: CASRRTGIGNTIYF
cdr3_nt: TGCGCCAGCAGACGGACAGGGATTGGAAACACCATATATTTT

clone_size: -
v_call: TRBV19
j_call: TRBJ2-3
d_call: TRBD1
cdr3_aa: CASSTADRGADTQYF
cdr3_nt: TGTGCCAGTAGTACGGCGGACAGGGGAGCGGATACGCAGTATTTT

clone_size: many
v_call: TRBV6-6
j_call: TRBJ1-2
d_call: -
cdr3_aa: CASSYSLGRVSDYGYTF
cdr3_nt: TGTGCCAGCAGTTACTCCTTAGGACGCGTCTCAGACTATGGCTACACCTTC

clone_size: -
v_call: TRBV7-3
j_call: TRBJ1-6
d_call: -
cdr3_aa: CASSLIAGKRALHF
cdr3_nt: TGTGCCAGCAGCTTAATAGCAGGGAAGAGGGCCCTCCACTTT

clone_size: -
v_call: TRBV7-7
j_call: TRBJ1-1
d_call: TRBD1
cdr3_aa: CASGSGQGTEAFF
cdr3_nt: TGTGCTAGCGGCTCCGGACAGGGCACTGAAGCTTTCTTT

clone_size: many
v_call: TRBV20-1
j_call: TRBJ2-1
d_call: -
cdr3_aa: CSAQGLAAYNEQFF
cdr3_nt: TGCAGTGCCCAGGGGTTAGCGGCCTACAATGAGCAGTTCTTC

clone_size: many
v_call: TRBV7-2
j_call: TRBJ2-7
d_call: -
cdr3_aa: CASSLVQGAYEQYF
cdr3_nt: TGTGCCAGCAGCTTAGTGCAGGGAGCCTACGAGCAGTACTTC

clone_size: many
v_call: TRBV5-8
j_call: TRBJ1-6
d_call: -
cdr3_aa: CASSVKQGWDSPLHF
cdr3_nt: TGTGCCAGCAGCGTTAAGCAGGGTTGGGATTCACCCCTCCACTTT

clone_size: -
v_call: TRBV5-8
j_call: TRBJ1-1
d_call: TRBD1
cdr3_aa: CASRRTGSSFF
cdr3_nt: TGTGCCAGCAGACGGACAGGGAGTTCTTTCTTT

clone_size: many
v_call: TRBV10-2
j_call: TRBJ2-1
d_call: TRBD2
cdr3_aa: CASSVTSGSINEQFF
cdr3_nt: TGCGCCAGCAGTGTTACTAGCGGGAGTATCAATGAGCAGTTCTTC

clone_size: many
v_call: TRBV5-1
j_call: TRBJ2-3
d_call: TRBD2
cdr3_aa: CASSLFSWEGADTQYF
cdr3_nt: TGCGCCAGCAGCCTATTCTCTTGGGAGGGCGCAGATACGCAGTATTTT

clone_size: few
v_call: TRBV6-6
j_call: TRBJ1-2
d_call: TRBD1
cdr3_aa: CASSHSSGQGGNYGYTF
cdr3_nt: TGTGCCAGCAGTCACTCCTCTGGACAGGGGGGTAACTATGGCTACACCTTC

clone_size: many
v_call: TRBV5-6
j_call: TRBJ1-5
d_call: -
cdr3_aa: CASSPGRVQPQHF
cdr3_nt: TGTGCCAGCAGCCCGGGCAGGGTTCAGCCCCAGCATTTT

clone_size: many
v_call: TRBV5-1
j_call: TRBJ2-3
d_call: TRBD1
cdr3_aa: CASSPDRGTDTQYF
cdr3_nt: TGTGCCAGCAGCCCCGACAGGGGCACAGATACGCAGTATTTT

clone_size: -
v_call: TRBV7-9
j_call: TRBJ1-6
d_call: -
cdr3_aa: CASSRSGGSGDGPLHF
cdr3_nt: TGTGCCAGCAGTCGATCGGGGGGAAGTGGGGATGGACCCCTCCACTTT

clone_size: many
v_call: TRBV4-1
j_call: TRBJ1-4
d_call: TRBD1
cdr3_aa: CASSQDGTGTEKLFF
cdr3_nt: TGCGCCAGCAGCCAAGACGGGACAGGGACTGAAAAACTGTTTTTT

clone_size: many
v_call: TRBV2
j_call: TRBJ1-4
d_call: -
cdr3_aa: CASRGAREKLFF
cdr3_nt: TGTGCCAGCAGAGGGGCGAGAGAAAAACTGTTTTTT

clone_size: many
v_call: TRBV20-1
j_call: TRBJ2-1
d_call: -
cdr3_aa: CSALRPTEDNEQFF
cdr3_nt: TGCAGTGCTCTCAGACCGACCGAAGACAATGAGCAGTTCTTC

clone_size: many
v_call: TRBV20-1
j_call: TRBJ2-5
d_call: TRBD2
cdr3_aa: CSAGRLAGRETQYF
cdr3_nt: TGCAGTGCAGGGAGACTAGCGGGGAGGGAGACCCAGTACTTC

clone_size: many
v_call: TRBV12-3/TRBV12-4
j_call: TRBJ2-2
d_call: -
cdr3_aa: CASSPYLGSGELFF
cdr3_nt: TGTGCCAGCAGCCCATACCTCGGGAGCGGGGAGCTGTTTTTT

clone_size: -
v_call: TRBV11-2
j_call: TRBJ1-1
d_call: -
cdr3_aa: CASSLDGFGTEAFF
cdr3_nt: TGTGCCAGCAGCTTAGATGGGTTTGGCACTGAAGCTTTCTTT

clone_size: many
v_call: TRBV7-2
j_call: TRBJ2-7
d_call: -
cdr3_aa: CASSSLGWEQYF
cdr3_nt: TGTGCCAGCAGCTCCCTGGGTTGGGAGCAGTACTTC

clone_size: many
v_call: TRBV2
j_call: TRBJ2-1
d_call: -
cdr3_aa: CASSEAPTLLGNEQFF
cdr3_nt: TGTGCCAGCAGTGAAGCGCCGACACTCTTGGGGAATGAGCAGTTCTTC

clone_size: many
v_call: TRBV7-2
j_call: TRBJ2-5
d_call: -
cdr3_aa: CASSLAGGTLRTQYF
cdr3_nt: TGTGCCAGCAGCTTAGCAGGGGGGACCCTCCGGACCCAGTACTTC

clone_size: many
v_call: TRBV3-1
j_call: TRBJ1-6
d_call: TRBD1
cdr3_aa: CASSYGTALSNSPLHF
cdr3_nt: TGTGCCAGCAGCTATGGGACAGCCCTTTCTAATTCACCCCTCCACTTT

clone_size: many
v_call: TRBV19
j_call: TRBJ1-2
d_call: -
cdr3_aa: CASSKRAGGYTF
cdr3_nt: TGTGCCAGTAGTAAAAGGGCTGGCGGCTACACCTTC

clone_size: once
v_call: TRBV24-1
j_call: TRBJ2-3
d_call: -
cdr3_aa: CATLAAATDTQYF
cdr3_nt: TGTGCCACCTTGGCAGCGGCCACAGATACGCAGTATTTT

clone_size: -
v_call: TRBV7-9
j_call: TRBJ2-3
d_call: -
cdr3_aa: CASSLALSSDTQYF
cdr3_nt: TGTGCCAGCAGCTTAGCGCTGAGCTCAGATACGCAGTATTTT

clone_size: many
v_call: TRBV4-3
j_call: TRBJ2-7
d_call: -
cdr3_aa: CASSQIAAAYEQYF
cdr3_nt: TGCGCCAGCAGCCAAATAGCCGCCGCCTACGAGCAGTACTTC

clone_size: many
v_call: TRBV11-3
j_call: TRBJ1-4
d_call: TRBD1
cdr3_aa: CASSLGQGKYEKLFF
cdr3_nt: TGTGCCAGCAGTTTGGGACAGGGCAAATATGAAAAACTGTTTTTT

clone_size: -
v_call: TRBV6-2/TRBV6-3
j_call: TRBJ1-2
d_call: -
cdr3_aa: CASSYSTLGGYTF
cdr3_nt: TGTGCCAGCAGTTACTCGACACTGGGTGGCTACACCTTC

clone_size: many
v_call: TRBV20-1
j_call: TRBJ2-1
d_call: TRBD2
cdr3_aa: CSARDPGGPDNEQFF
cdr3_nt: TGCAGTGCTAGAGATCCGGGGGGGCCCGACAATGAGCAGTTCTTC